The rows below give T cell receptor beta chains drawn from one sample of a study of neoadjuvant anti-PD-1 for oral cavity cancer. Profiling relied on immunoSEQ multiplex PCR, and the TCRdb table lists in-frame clones only, not all of them. The repertoire holds fewer than 20,000 clones, with more than 70% as singletons. The sequencing used PBMCs, collected before nivolumab (anti-PD-1) treatment. Receptors were obtained from a person aged 35 to 85 with oral cavity squamous cell carcinoma. Each CDR3 is given without its conserved first and last residue. Each record gives: CDR3 length, V gene, CDR3 protein.

>16|TRBV7-9
ASSSPRDRGRLNYGYT
>13|TRBV6-1
ASSGGLAGQETQY
>13|TRBV6-1
ASSLVGLGDSPLH
>12|TRBV7-9
ASSFRESNTEAF
>14|TRBV27
ANAPGVGPRTDTQY
>15|TRBV11-2
ASSLGRGHTNTGELF
>11|TRBV30
AWSSDRGTEAF
>13|TRBV5-1
ASSLVQRGTGELF
>12|TRBV29-1
GTFRGGAYNEQF
>9|TRBV30
AWDLGGEAF
>15|TRBV5-6
ASSLRFGGGTSYEQY
>11|TRBV2
ASISPGKTEAF
>11|TRBV7-6
ASSAWGTDTQY
>14|TRBV28
ASTLSGTSGTYEQY
>15|TRBV4-1
ASSQPRVAGGRNEQF
>13|TRBV5-1
ASSDTSSYNSPLH
>11|TRBV11-2
ASSSTEGGEQY
>14|TRBV2
ASRRTGGLSNQPQH
>15|TRBV19
ASSIRWAGYHLTEAF
>14|TRBV4-2
ASSQGQVAGTYEQY
>13|TRBV11-2
ASRHPGRRGGELF
>12|TRBV29-1
SASSSTGNYGYT
>13|TRBV7-2
ASSTGTGVNQPQH
>15|TRBV29-1
SVESLQGALGDTEAF
>14|TRBV21-1
ASSKVRQGWSYEQY
>15|TRBV5-1
ASSSRPSPTSTGELF
>14|TRBV28
ASRIRDRFSNQPQH
>11|TRBV2
ATSMERDNEQF
>13|TRBV5-1
ASSQDSYRAGELF